This TCR beta chain emerged from a study of T cells expressing NK-cell markers. Study-wide background: The authors sequenced eight donors, of whom seven were HCMV-seropositive and one was seronegative.

A word on this clonotype: Its target is not known.

The V gene's germline CDR1 is LGHDT and CDR2 YNNKEL (reference sequence). CDR3 size: 18 residues. Template switching by 5'RACE with UMIs generated the TCR beta cDNA. TCRdb reprocessed the 5' RACE reads and keeps a single row for each CDR3 protein, giving no DNA. This sample's clone table lists a few hundred thousand distinct CDR3 sequences. Study conclusions and caveats: Researchers report these clonotypes also headed the CD3+CD56-NKG2C+ fraction in several donors.

Input material: blood T cells: a sorted CD56 or NKG2C T cell subset, CD4+ or CD8+ T cells, or bulk PBMC T cells (not recorded which). This clonotype was obtained from a man aged 18 to 30 in good health. The chain joins TRBV3-1 to TRBJ2-7; TCRdb designates TRBD2, a call that cannot be tested without DNA. CDR3 residues: CASSQDSLILAGGNEQYF.